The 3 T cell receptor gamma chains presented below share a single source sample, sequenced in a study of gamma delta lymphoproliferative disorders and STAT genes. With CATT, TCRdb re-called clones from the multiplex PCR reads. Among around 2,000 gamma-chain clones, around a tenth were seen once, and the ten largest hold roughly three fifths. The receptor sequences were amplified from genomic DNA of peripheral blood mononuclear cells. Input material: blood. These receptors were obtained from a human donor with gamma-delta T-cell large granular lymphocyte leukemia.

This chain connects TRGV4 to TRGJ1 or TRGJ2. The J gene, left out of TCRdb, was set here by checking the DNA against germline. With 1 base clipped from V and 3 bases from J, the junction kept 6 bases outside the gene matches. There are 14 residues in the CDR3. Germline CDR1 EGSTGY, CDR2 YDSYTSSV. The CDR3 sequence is CATWDGPLYYKKLF. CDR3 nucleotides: TGTGCCACCTGGGATGGCCCCCTTTATTATAAGAAACTCTTT.

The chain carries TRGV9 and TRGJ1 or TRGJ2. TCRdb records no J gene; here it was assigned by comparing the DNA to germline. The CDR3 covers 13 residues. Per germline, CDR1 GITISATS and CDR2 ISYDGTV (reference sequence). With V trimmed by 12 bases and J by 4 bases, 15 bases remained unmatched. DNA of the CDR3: TGTGCCCGAACCCCCCCTAAGTATTATAAGAAACTCTTT. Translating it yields CARTPPKYYKKLF.

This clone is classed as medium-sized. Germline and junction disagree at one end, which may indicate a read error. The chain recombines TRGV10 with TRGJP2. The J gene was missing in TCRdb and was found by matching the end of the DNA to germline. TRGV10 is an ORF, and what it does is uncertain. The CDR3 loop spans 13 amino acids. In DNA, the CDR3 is TGCGCGGGTCTCATTAGTAGTGATTGGATCAAGACGTTT. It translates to CAGLISSDWIKTF.